This T cell receptor (beta chain) stems from a study of blood T cells in healthy people across ages. Regarding the study as a whole: Whereas aged donors had fewer naive CD4+ cells, long-lived donors had more of them and higher diversity.

Details on this clonotype: No antigen is known for it.

Through a sample-barcoded 5' primer and a J-beta primer mix, a second PCR was run for 7 to 11 cycles. Every cDNA molecule bore a tag from a template-switch adaptor containing 12 random nucleotides. MiXCR was run by TCRdb on the 5' RACE reads, yielding one entry per CDR3 protein. Found here are nearly 800,000 distinct CDR3 sequences, roughly 50% of them singletons; the top ten hold roughly 24%. The germline V gene has CDR1 MDHEN and CDR2 SYDVKM. The CDR3 covers 9 residues. Source material: blood. The receptor comes from a man aged 40-49 years in good health. The chain uses TRBV28 and TRBJ1-2; D is unresolved. The CDR3, as DNA: TGTGCGAGGGATGCTGGCTACACCTTC. It translates to CARDAGYTF.